The 31 T cell receptor beta chains in this list originate from one sample, sequenced in a study of blood T cell repertoires in COVID-19. Some clones are missing from TCRdb's copy, which holds only in-frame ones; the method was immunoSEQ multiplex PCR. Of tens of thousands of clones in the sample, 86% are singletons; the top ten hold 8%. The sample comprised peripheral blood. These receptors were taken from a middle-aged man with active COVID-19.

The chain combines TRBV4-2 with TRBJ2-7, with a weak D call TRBD2 (6 bases). Germline V gene data show CDR1 as LGHNA and CDR2 as YNFKEQ. The CDR3 extends over 13 amino acids. V lost 0 bases, J lost 6 bases, and 9 bases lay in between. This chain's CDR3 is CASSQDWDSEQYF. DNA for the CDR3: TGTGCCAGCAGCCAAGATTGGGACTCCGAGCAGTACTTC.

CDR3 residues: CASSHLRTGGVDGYTF. The CDR3 DNA is TGCGCCAGCAGCCACTTAAGGACAGGGGGCGTTGACGGCTACACCTTC. V is TRBV4-1 and J is TRBJ1-2, with TRBD1 identical over 11 bases. The CDR3 length is 16 residues. Germline V gene data show CDR1 as MGHRA and CDR2 as YSYEKL. V shed 3 bases, J shed 8 bases, and the junction held 11 bases outside the gene matches.

J is TRBJ1-4 and V is TRBV2; D gene unclear. The CDR3 spans 14 residues. Germline V gives CDR1 SNHLY, CDR2 FYNNEI. V was pared by 5 bases and J by 7 bases, with 14 bases between. The chain's CDR3 is CASSPFPEGEKLFF. DNA of the CDR3: TGTGCCAGCAGTCCATTTCCGGAGGGTGAAAAACTGTTTTTT.

This clone appeared once. CDR3 residues: CASSPRTSGTTGELFF. The DNA of the CDR3 is TGCGCCAGCAGCCCTCGGACTAGCGGGACCACCGGGGAGCTGTTTTTT. This chain links TRBV5-1 with TRBJ2-2; TRBD2 aligns across 12 bases. The CDR3 is 16 residues long. The germline gives CDR1 SGHRS, CDR2 YFSETQ. Trimming removed 4 bases from V and 4 bases from J; junction bases left unmatched: 5.

This chain links TRBV28 with TRBJ1-6; D unresolved. In germline, CDR1 is MDHEN, CDR2 SYDVKM. V dropped 6 bases and J dropped 0 bases, with 12 bases sitting between them. The CDR3 runs 16 residues. The CDR3 loop is CASRLLTSSYNSPLHF. CDR3 DNA: TGTGCCAGCAGGCTCCTTACGAGCTCCTATAATTCACCCCTCCACTTT.

CDR3 bases: TGTGCCACCCGCGGGCTAGCGGGAGGATCAGATACGCAGTATTTT. Translating gives CATRGLAGGSDTQYF. The V gene is TRBV6-5, the J gene TRBJ2-3; 11 bases fit TRBD2. The length of the CDR3 is 15 residues. Losses at the gene ends were 10 bases for V and 4 bases for J; bases not matched to a gene: 10. Germline V gene data show CDR1 as MNHEY and CDR2 as SVGAGI.

V gene TRBV6-5 combines with J gene TRBJ1-3; D is possibly TRBD1 (6 bases). In germline, CDR1 is MNHEY, CDR2 SVGAGI. This CDR3 region has 15 residues. V lost 10 bases and J 3 bases, leaving 19 bases between the germline ends. DNA of the CDR3: TGTGCCACGCTAAGGGGGGGAGGAGGTGGAAACACCATATATTTT. Translated, it gives CATLRGGGGGNTIYF.

V usage is TRBV27 and J usage is TRBJ2-1; 8 nucleotides line up with TRBD2. The CDR3 totals 16 residues. Germline CDR1 reads MNHEY; CDR2 reads SMNVEV (reference sequence). V shed 5 bases, J shed 5 bases, and the junction held 11 bases outside the gene matches. The CDR3 reads CASSTRTSQINNEQFF. CDR3 in DNA: TGTGCCAGCAGTACCCGGACTAGCCAAATAAACAATGAGCAGTTCTTC.

The CDR3 sequence is CASSPGQHNTIYF. The CDR3 region has the DNA TGTGCCAGCAGCCCAGGGCAGCATAACACCATATATTTT. V and J are TRBV3-1 (or the pseudogene TRBV3-2) and TRBJ1-3; TRBD1 might be the D (5 bases). This CDR3 has 13 residues. With 4 bases removed from V and 7 bases from J, the gap between germline ends came to 11 bases. Germline V lookup: CDR1 LGHDT, CDR2 YNNKEL (reference sequence).

This clone has just one count. V and J are TRBV4-3 and TRBJ1-1, with no clear D. Germline CDR1 and CDR2: LGHNA and YSLEER. With 2 bases removed from V and 1 base from J, the gap between germline ends came to 5 bases. The CDR3 covers 13 residues. DNA of the CDR3: TGCGCCAGCAGCCAATCGGGGAACACTGAAGCTTTCTTT. It specifies CASSQSGNTEAFF.

The rearrangement joins TRBV18 to TRBJ1-2, with 7 bases fitting TRBD1. The CDR3 totals 13 residues. Germline V CDR1 and CDR2: KGHSH, LQKENI. V lost 4 bases and J lost 7; bases outside the gene matches: 6. The CDR3 nucleotides read TGTGCCAGCTCACGAGACAGGGACGGTGGCTACACCTTC. It yields the protein CASSRDRDGGYTF.

This clone was recorded only once. V gene TRBV6-2 or TRBV6-3 combines with J gene TRBJ2-5; a possible D gene is TRBD1 (5 bases). The CDR3 runs 14 residues. Germline V lookup: CDR1 MNHEY, CDR2 SVGEGT. Trimming took off 2 bases at V and 5 bases at J, with 12 bases between the two ends. The DNA for the CDR3 is TGTGCCAGCAGTTACACGTGGGGCAGGGAGACCCAGTACTTC. The encoded protein is CASSYTWGRETQYF.

V usage is TRBV4-1 and J usage is TRBJ2-5; 9 bases fit TRBD2. The CDR3 has 14 amino acids. J lost 3 bases, V lost 4 bases, and 3 bases had no gene match. Germline-derived CDR1 and CDR2 are MGHRA and YSYEKL. The CDR3 region has the DNA TGCGCCAGCAGCCTAGCGGGGGTTAAAGAGACCCAGTACTTC. Its protein is CASSLAGVKETQYF.

This chain joins TRBV10-3 and TRBJ1-1, with TRBD1 as a possible D gene (5 bases). The CDR3 totals 15 residues. The germline CDR1 and CDR2 sequences are ENHRY and SYGVKD. Trimming pared 6 bases from V and 7 bases from J, leaving 21 bases between. The CDR3 sequence is CAISPNGRGNDEAFF. CDR3 nucleotides: TGTGCCATCAGCCCCAACGGGAGGGGTAATGATGAAGCTTTCTTT.

The CDR3 loop is CASSLPQGNTEAFF. CDR3 DNA sequence: TGCGCCAGCAGCTTGCCACAGGGGAACACTGAAGCTTTCTTT. The chain recombines TRBV5-1 with TRBJ1-1, with a possible D match to TRBD1 (6 bases). The CDR3 loop spans 14 amino acids. Germline V gives CDR1 SGHRS, CDR2 YFSETQ. Trimming cost V 1 base and J 1 base, with 8 bases left between them.

This clone was counted only a few times. The chain carries TRBV7-2 and TRBJ2-5; 9 bases line up with TRBD1. Germline values: CDR1 SGHTA, CDR2 FQGNSA. V lost 8 bases and J lost 7; bases outside the gene matches: 5. This CDR3 spans 12 amino acids. CDR3 sequence (DNA): TGTGCCAGCCGAAGGACAGGGGCGACCCAGTACTTC. The encoded protein is CASRRTGATQYF. Drawing the rest from reference TRBV7-2 and TRBJ2-5, the complete variable domain is GAGVSQSPSNKVTEKGKDVELRCDPISGHTALYWYRQSLGQGLEFLIYFQGNSAPDKSGLPSDRFSAERTGGSVSTLTIQRTQQEDSAVYLCASRRTGATQYFGPGTRLLVL.

The chain uses TRBV4-3 and TRBJ2-7; possibly TRBD1 for D (6 bases). Germline V gives CDR1 LGHNA, CDR2 YSLEER. The V and J ends lost 1 base and 4 bases respectively, with 14 bases between them. The CDR3 has 15 amino acids. The CDR3 sequence is CASSQVVTGPYEQYF. CDR3 coding DNA: TGCGCCAGCAGCCAAGTTGTAACAGGGCCGTACGAGCAGTACTTC.

The J gene is TRBJ2-1, the V gene TRBV11-2; D gene unclear. The V gene's germline CDR1 is SGHAT and CDR2 FQNNGV. V dropped 3 bases and J dropped 9 bases, with 15 bases sitting between them. There are 14 residues in the CDR3. The CDR3 bases are TGTGCCAGCAGCTTGGATAGTAGCCCCAGTGAGCAGTTCTTC. Residues: CASSLDSSPSEQFF.

V gene TRBV7-9 combines with J gene TRBJ2-3, with 11 positions matching TRBD2. This CDR3 is 19 amino acids long. Per germline, CDR1 SEHNR and CDR2 FQNEAQ (reference sequence). The junction had 10 bases not matched to a gene; V was cut back by 2 bases and J by 0 bases. The CDR3 reads CASSLTSGSAGRSTDTQYF. The CDR3, as DNA: TGTGCCAGCAGCTTAACTAGCGGGAGCGCTGGGAGGAGCACAGATACGCAGTATTTT.

The V call is TRBV19, the J call TRBJ1-5; D call uncertain. V was pared by 5 bases and J by 3 bases, with 8 bases between. CDR3 size: 13 residues. Germline CDR1 is LNHDA and CDR2 is SQIVND (reference sequence). The CDR3 protein is CASSPYTNQPQHF. CDR3 DNA sequence: TGTGCCAGTAGTCCGTACACCAATCAGCCCCAGCATTTT.

The V and J genes are TRBV9 and TRBJ2-1; perhaps TRBD1 as D (6 bases). Trimming took 4 bases from V and 4 from J, leaving 15 bases between them. This CDR3 has 15 residues. CDR1 and CDR2 from the germline V gene are SGDLS and YYNGEE. The CDR3 bases are TGTGCCAGCAGCCCCATTACAGGGATTTACAATGAGCAGTTCTTC. The encoded protein is CASSPITGIYNEQFF.

The rearrangement uses TRBV7-2 and TRBJ2-5; 9 positions agree with TRBD1. The CDR3 is 14 residues long. The V gene's germline CDR1 is SGHTA and CDR2 FQGNSA. V was clipped by 4 bases and J by 4 bases; unmatched bases: 4. This CDR3 is CASSWDRAGETQYF. CDR3 bases: TGTGCCAGCAGCTGGGACAGGGCGGGAGAGACCCAGTACTTC.

The V call is TRBV29-1, the J call TRBJ1-1, with D possibly matching TRBD1 (6 bases). The CDR3 totals 12 residues. V lost 5 bases to trimming and J lost 7 bases, with 14 bases between them. Looked up from germline, CDR1 is SQVTM and CDR2 is ANQGSEA. CDR3 residues: CSVITGTYEAFF. As DNA, the CDR3 is TGCAGCGTTATTACAGGGACGTATGAAGCTTTCTTT.

This sequence joins TRBV27 and TRBJ1-1; no clear D. Germline CDR1 MNHEY, CDR2 SMNVEV (reference sequence). V shed 2 bases and J shed 6 bases, with 10 bases lying between them. The CDR3 length is 13 residues. DNA of the CDR3: TGTGCCAGCAGTTTAGTTGAGGCGTCTGAAGCTTTCTTT. It specifies CASSLVEASEAFF.

The chain is built from TRBV6-5 and TRBJ1-1; D remains unclear. V gave up 3 bases and J gave up 5 bases, with 13 bases separating them. The CDR3 extends over 14 amino acids. From germline, CDR1 is MNHEY and CDR2 SVGAGI. For the CDR3, the DNA is TGTGCCAGCAGTTATGGGCCGGGAGGGACTGAAGCTTTCTTT. Protein product: CASSYGPGGTEAFF.

This chain links TRBV9 with TRBJ2-1; no clear D. V dropped 0 bases and J dropped 7 bases, with 5 bases sitting between them. The germline V gene encodes CDR1 SGDLS and CDR2 YYNGEE. The CDR3 consists of 12 residues. The CDR3 reads CASSVVSNEQFF. The CDR3 DNA follows: TGTGCCAGCAGCGTAGTGAGTAATGAGCAGTTCTTC.

This clone was detected once. CDR3 DNA: TGTGCCAGCAGTTCCGAGTTCAGGGGCGGGAGGAGCTCCTACAATGAGCAGTTCTTC. It translates to CASSSEFRGGRSSYNEQFF. The chain carries TRBV28 and TRBJ2-1; 8 bases fit TRBD2. CDR1 and CDR2 from the germline V gene are MDHEN and SYDVKM. V was clipped by 4 bases and J by 0 bases; unmatched bases: 14. There are 19 residues in the CDR3.

V is TRBV11-2 and J is TRBJ2-6; TRBD1 might be the D (5 bases). This CDR3 spans 15 amino acids. CDR1 and CDR2 (germline): SGHAT, FQNNGV. V was trimmed by 6 bases and J by 3 bases, leaving 12 bases between them. CDR3 DNA sequence: TGTGCCAGCAGGGCTCAGGGCTATGGGGCCAACGTCCTGACTTTC. This encodes CASRAQGYGANVLTF.

The chain is built from TRBV5-1 and TRBJ2-2, with D tentatively TRBD1 (6 bases). Per germline, CDR1 SGHRS and CDR2 YFSETQ. V lost 1 base to trimming and J lost 1 base, with 8 bases between them. The CDR3 has 15 residues. The CDR3 sequence: CASSLQGLNTGELFF. In nucleotides, the CDR3 is TGCGCCAGCAGCTTGCAGGGGCTGAACACCGGGGAGCTGTTTTTT.

V and J are TRBV28 and TRBJ2-5, with D possibly being TRBD1 (6 bases). Germline CDR1 MDHEN, CDR2 SYDVKM. V lost 1 base to trimming and J lost 1 base, with 7 bases between them. The length of the CDR3 is 14 residues. In nucleotides, the CDR3 is TGTGCCAGCAGTTTATCCAGGGGCCAAGAGACCCAGTACTTC. Residues: CASSLSRGQETQYF. Complete variable domain (other parts from reference TRBV28 and TRBJ2-5): DVKVTQSSRYLVKRTGEKVFLECVQDMDHENMFWYRQDPGLGLRLIYFSYDVKMKEKGDIPEGYSVSREKKERFSLILESASTNQTSMYLCASSLSRGQETQYFGPGTRLLVL.

J is TRBJ1-2 and V is TRBV28; D might be TRBD1 (6 bases). Germline lookup yields CDR1 MDHEN and CDR2 SYDVKM. This CDR3 spans 15 amino acids. With 2 bases removed from V and 10 bases from J, the gap between germline ends came to 20 bases. DNA of the CDR3: TGTGCCAGCAGTTTAGGGGGCCAGGACCCGATAGCCTACACCTTC. As protein: CASSLGGQDPIAYTF.